Listed below are T cell receptor beta chains from one sample, sequenced in a study of OX40 agonist ivuxolimab in advanced cancers. Libraries were prepared by immunoSEQ multiplex PCR; TCRdb keeps only in-frame clonotypes and omits some of them. The table records about 68,000 clones, around 85% of them present only once. The sample was CD4+ or CD8+ T cells sorted from blood, taken in a trial of the OX40 agonist ivuxolimab. These receptors were taken from an adult with an advanced solid tumor such as melanoma, head and neck, liver or kidney cancer. CDR3s include the opening cysteine and the closing phenylalanine or tryptophan. A D gene is named only where the DNA matches it firmly. Only part of the rows carry a size: once, few, many, or a class if the clone is expanded.

D: .
size: .
J: TRBJ2-6
V: TRBV7-9
DNA: TGTGCCAGCAGCTTAAGTAGGACTTCTGGGGCCAACGTCCTGACTTTC
CDR3: CASSLSRTSGANVLTF

D: TRBD1
size: .
J: TRBJ1-2
V: TRBV5-1
DNA: TGCGCCAGCAGCCCGGGACAGCCCTCCTATGGCTACACCTTC
CDR3: CASSPGQPSYGYTF

D: .
size: .
J: TRBJ2-7
V: TRBV27
DNA: TGTGCCAGCAGTTTACAGGGTACCGTCGAGCAGTACTTC
CDR3: CASSLQGTVEQYF

D: .
size: .
J: TRBJ1-3
V: TRBV5-1
DNA: TGCGCCAGCAGCTTGGGCCCCACAGGGATTGGAAACACCATATATTTT
CDR3: CASSLGPTGIGNTIYF

D: TRBD1
size: .
J: TRBJ1-6
V: TRBV6-6
DNA: TGTGCCAGCTCGGGACAGGATAATTCACCCCTCCACTTT
CDR3: CASSGQDNSPLHF

D: .
size: .
J: TRBJ1-1
V: TRBV7-3
DNA: TGTGCCAGCAGCCAACAGGACGGGCTCCCTGAAGCTTTCTTT
CDR3: CASSQQDGLPEAFF

D: TRBD2
size: .
J: TRBJ2-3
V: TRBV7-2
DNA: TGTGCCAGCAGCTTATTAGCGGGGGGGGTAGATACGCAGTATTTT
CDR3: CASSLLAGGVDTQYF

D: TRBD2
size: .
J: TRBJ2-5
V: TRBV7-9
DNA: TGTGCCAGCAGCCCAATTAGCGGGGGGGCCCAAGAGACCCAGTACTTC
CDR3: CASSPISGGAQETQYF

D: .
size: .
J: TRBJ1-1
V: TRBV18
DNA: TGTGCCAGCTCACCACTCGACGGGGGCGCGGCGGGCGGGGGCACTGAAGCTTTCTTT
CDR3: CASSPLDGGAAGGGTEAFF

D: TRBD1
size: .
J: TRBJ1-5
V: TRBV27
DNA: TGTGCCAGCAGCTCCCGAGCCAGGGGGCAACAGCCCCAGCATTTT
CDR3: CASSSRARGQQPQHF

D: .
size: .
J: TRBJ2-7
V: TRBV14
DNA: TGTGCCAGCAGCCAAATTAGGCCCCCCTACGAGCAGTACTTC
CDR3: CASSQIRPPYEQYF

D: .
size: .
J: TRBJ2-5
V: TRBV2
DNA: TGTGCCAGCAGTAAGAAAGAGACCCAGTACTTC
CDR3: CASSKKETQYF

D: .
size: .
J: TRBJ1-1
V: TRBV9
DNA: TGTGCCAGCAGCGTAAGTGAGGGGACTGAAGCTTTCTTT
CDR3: CASSVSEGTEAFF

D: TRBD1
size: once
J: TRBJ1-1
V: TRBV7-2
DNA: TGTGCCAGCAGTCGTTGGACAGGGACTAACTTTGAAGCTTTCTTT
CDR3: CASSRWTGTNFEAFF

D: .
size: .
J: TRBJ2-1
V: TRBV6-5
DNA: TGTGCCAGCAGTTACTCGCGGACTCGATCCTACAATGAGCAGTTCTTC
CDR3: CASSYSRTRSYNEQFF

D: .
size: .
J: TRBJ2-7
V: TRBV18
DNA: TGTGCCAGCTCACCATTTGAGGGAACCCACGAGCAGTACTTC
CDR3: CASSPFEGTHEQYF

D: .
size: .
J: TRBJ2-5
V: TRBV5-6
DNA: TGTGCCAGCAGCTTGGACAGGGGGGGTCTAGAGACCCAGTACTTC
CDR3: CASSLDRGGLETQYF

D: .
size: .
J: TRBJ2-1
V: TRBV9
DNA: TGTGCCAGCAGCACCTACGGGGCAGGGGGGAATGAGCAGTTCTTC
CDR3: CASSTYGAGGNEQFF

D: .
size: .
J: TRBJ1-1
V: TRBV7-2
DNA: TGTGCCAGCAGCTCGCGGGGGGGCAGAAACACTGAAGCTTTCTTT
CDR3: CASSSRGGRNTEAFF

D: TRBD2
size: .
J: TRBJ2-4
V: TRBV18
DNA: TGTGCCAGCTCCACCGGGACTAGCGGGGGGGCAGGAAACATTCAGTACTTC
CDR3: CASSTGTSGGAGNIQYF

D: .
size: .
J: TRBJ2-4
V: TRBV18
DNA: TGTGCCAGCTCACCACCGGGCCAGGGCCCAGCCAAAAACATTCAGTACTTC
CDR3: CASSPPGQGPAKNIQYF

D: .
size: .
J: TRBJ2-5
V: TRBV18
DNA: TGTGCCAGCTCAGCAGGGGAAGAGACCCAGTACTTC
CDR3: CASSAGEETQYF

D: TRBD2
size: .
J: TRBJ2-5
V: TRBV5-1
DNA: TGCGCCAGCAGCTCTCTGACTAGCGGGGGGGCTGAGACCCAGTACTTC
CDR3: CASSSLTSGGAETQYF

D: .
size: .
J: TRBJ1-5
V: TRBV18
DNA: TGTGCCAGCTCACTAAGTGCGATCGGGGGCGAGAGCAATCAGCCCCAGCATTTT
CDR3: CASSLSAIGGESNQPQHF

D: .
size: .
J: TRBJ1-4
V: TRBV7-9
DNA: TGTGCCAGCAGCGTACAGGGTCGGAATGAAAAACTGTTTTTT
CDR3: CASSVQGRNEKLFF

D: .
size: .
J: TRBJ1-2
V: TRBV14
DNA: TGTGCCAGCAGCCAAAGGACAGCCGATGGCTACACCTTC
CDR3: CASSQRTADGYTF

D: .
size: .
J: TRBJ2-1
V: TRBV12-2
DNA: TGTGCAAGTCGCTCGGAGGGACCAATTTACAATGAGCAGTTCTTC
CDR3: CASRSEGPIYNEQFF

D: .
size: .
J: TRBJ2-7
V: TRBV23-1
DNA: TGCGCCGGCAAAACTCCGGCGAACGAGCAGTACTTC
CDR3: CAGKTPANEQYF

D: .
size: few
J: TRBJ1-1
V: TRBV5-1
DNA: TGCGCCAGCCGAGAGGCTGGGGGAAACACTGAAGCTTTCTTT
CDR3: CASREAGGNTEAFF